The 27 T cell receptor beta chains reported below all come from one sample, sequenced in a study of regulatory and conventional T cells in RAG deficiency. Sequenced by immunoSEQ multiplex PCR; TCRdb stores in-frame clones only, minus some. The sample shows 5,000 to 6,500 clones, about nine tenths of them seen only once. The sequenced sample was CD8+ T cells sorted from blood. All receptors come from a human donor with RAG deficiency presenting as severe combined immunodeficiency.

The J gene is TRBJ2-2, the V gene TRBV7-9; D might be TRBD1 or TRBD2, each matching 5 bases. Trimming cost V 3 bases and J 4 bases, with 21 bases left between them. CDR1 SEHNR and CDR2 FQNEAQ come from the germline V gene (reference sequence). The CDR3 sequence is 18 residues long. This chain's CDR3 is CASSFPGTPSRGTGELFF. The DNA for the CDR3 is TGTGCCAGCAGCTTTCCCGGGACCCCAAGCCGAGGCACCGGGGAGCTGTTTTTT.

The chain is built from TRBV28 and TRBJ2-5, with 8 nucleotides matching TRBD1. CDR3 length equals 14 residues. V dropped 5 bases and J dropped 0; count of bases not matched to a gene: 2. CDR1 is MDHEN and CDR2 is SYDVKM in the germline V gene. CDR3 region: CASSRQGNQETQYF. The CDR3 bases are TGTGCCAGCAGTCGACAGGGGAACCAAGAGACCCAGTACTTC.

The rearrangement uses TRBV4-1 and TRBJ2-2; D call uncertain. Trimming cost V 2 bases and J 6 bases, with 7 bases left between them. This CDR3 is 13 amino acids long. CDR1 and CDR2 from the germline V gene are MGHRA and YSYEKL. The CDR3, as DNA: TGCGCCAGCAGCCAAAGACTGGCCGGGGAGCTGTTTTTT. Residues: CASSQRLAGELFF.

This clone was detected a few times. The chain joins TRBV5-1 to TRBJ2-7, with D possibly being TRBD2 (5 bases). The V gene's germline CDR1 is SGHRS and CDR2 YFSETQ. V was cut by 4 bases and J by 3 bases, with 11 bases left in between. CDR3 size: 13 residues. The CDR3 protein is CASSTRRGYEQYF. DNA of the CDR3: TGCGCCAGCAGCACCCGACGGGGCTACGAGCAGTACTTC.

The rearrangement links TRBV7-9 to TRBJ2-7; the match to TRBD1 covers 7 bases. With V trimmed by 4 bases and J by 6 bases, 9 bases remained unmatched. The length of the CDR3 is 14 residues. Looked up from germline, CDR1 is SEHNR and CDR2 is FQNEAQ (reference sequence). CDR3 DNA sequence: TGTGCCAGCAGCTCCAGGACAGGAGCCTCCGAGCAGTACTTC. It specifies CASSSRTGASEQYF.

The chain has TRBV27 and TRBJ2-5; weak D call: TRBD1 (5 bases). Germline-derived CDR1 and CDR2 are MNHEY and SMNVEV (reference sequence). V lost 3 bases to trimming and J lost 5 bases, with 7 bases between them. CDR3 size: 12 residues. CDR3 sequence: CASSFQGETQYF. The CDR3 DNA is TGTGCCAGCAGTTTCCAGGGTGAGACCCAGTACTTC.

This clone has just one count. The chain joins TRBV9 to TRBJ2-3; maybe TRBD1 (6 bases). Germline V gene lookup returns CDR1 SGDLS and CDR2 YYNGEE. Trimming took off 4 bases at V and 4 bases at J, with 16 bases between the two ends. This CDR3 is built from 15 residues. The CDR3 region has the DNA TGTGCCAGCAGCTTCGGACAGTTAGACCCAGATACGCAGTATTTT. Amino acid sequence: CASSFGQLDPDTQYF.

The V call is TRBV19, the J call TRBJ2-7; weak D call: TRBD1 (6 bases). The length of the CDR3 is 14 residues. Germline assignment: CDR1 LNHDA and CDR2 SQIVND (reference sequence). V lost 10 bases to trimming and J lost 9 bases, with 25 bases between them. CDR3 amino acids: CATADRTETKAQYF. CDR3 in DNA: TGTGCCACCGCGGACCGGACAGAAACTAAGGCGCAGTACTTC.

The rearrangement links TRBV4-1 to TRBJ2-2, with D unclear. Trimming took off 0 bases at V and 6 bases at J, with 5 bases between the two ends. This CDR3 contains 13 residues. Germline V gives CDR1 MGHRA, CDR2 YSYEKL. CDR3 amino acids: CASSQEKAGELFF. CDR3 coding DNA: TGCGCCAGCAGCCAAGAAAAGGCCGGGGAGCTGTTTTTT.

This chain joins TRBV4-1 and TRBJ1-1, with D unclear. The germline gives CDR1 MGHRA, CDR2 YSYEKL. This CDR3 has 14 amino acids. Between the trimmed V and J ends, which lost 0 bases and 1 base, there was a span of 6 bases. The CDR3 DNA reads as TGCGCCAGCAGCCAAGAGAGGGAGAACACTGAAGCTTTCTTT. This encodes CASSQERENTEAFF.

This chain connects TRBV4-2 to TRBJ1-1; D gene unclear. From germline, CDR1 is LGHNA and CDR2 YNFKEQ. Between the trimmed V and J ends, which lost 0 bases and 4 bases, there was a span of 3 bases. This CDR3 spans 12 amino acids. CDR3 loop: CASSQDRTEAFF. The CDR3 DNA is TGTGCCAGCAGCCAAGATCGCACTGAAGCTTTCTTT.

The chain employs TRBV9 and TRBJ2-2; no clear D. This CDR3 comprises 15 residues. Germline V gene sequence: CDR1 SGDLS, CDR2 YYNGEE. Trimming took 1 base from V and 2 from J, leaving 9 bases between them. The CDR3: CASSVSTVNTGELFF. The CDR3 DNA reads TGTGCCAGCAGCGTATCAACAGTAAACACCGGGGAGCTGTTTTTT. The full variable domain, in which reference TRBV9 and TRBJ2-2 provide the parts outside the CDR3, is DSGVTQTPKHLITATGQRVTLRCSPRSGDLSVYWYQQSLDQGLQFLIQYYNGEERAKGNILERFSAQQFPDLHSELNLSSLELGDSALYFCASSVSTVNTGELFFGEGSRLTVL.

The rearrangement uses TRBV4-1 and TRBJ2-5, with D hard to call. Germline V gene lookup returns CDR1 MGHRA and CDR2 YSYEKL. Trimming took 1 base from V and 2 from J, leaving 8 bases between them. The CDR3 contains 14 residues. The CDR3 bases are TGCGCCAGCAGCCAAGGCATGGGACAAGAGACCCAGTACTTC. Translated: CASSQGMGQETQYF.

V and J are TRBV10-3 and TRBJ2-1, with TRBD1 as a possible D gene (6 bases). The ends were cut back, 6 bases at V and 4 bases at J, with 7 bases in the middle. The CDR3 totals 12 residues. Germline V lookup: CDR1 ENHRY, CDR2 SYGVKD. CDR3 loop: CAIRDRYNEQFF. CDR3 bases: TGTGCCATCAGAGACAGGTACAATGAGCAGTTCTTC.

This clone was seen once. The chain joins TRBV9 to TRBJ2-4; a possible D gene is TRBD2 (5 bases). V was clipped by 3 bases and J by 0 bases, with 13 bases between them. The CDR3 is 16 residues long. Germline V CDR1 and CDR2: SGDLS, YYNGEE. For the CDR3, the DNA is TGTGCCAGCAGCGCGTCGGGGAGAGTAGCCAAAAACATTCAGTACTTC. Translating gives CASSASGRVAKNIQYF.

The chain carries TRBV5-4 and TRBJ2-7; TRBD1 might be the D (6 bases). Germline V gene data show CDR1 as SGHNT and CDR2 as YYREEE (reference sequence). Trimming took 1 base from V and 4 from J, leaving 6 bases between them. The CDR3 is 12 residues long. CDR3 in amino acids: CASSLTGYEQYF. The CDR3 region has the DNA TGTGCCAGCAGCTTGACAGGGTACGAGCAGTACTTC.

The DNA of the CDR3 is TGTGCCATCCCGACGGACGCTGGGGCCAACGTCCTGACTTTC. Translated, it gives CAIPTDAGANVLTF. The gene calls are TRBV10-3 and TRBJ2-6; no definite D call. Germline CDR1 is ENHRY and CDR2 is SYGVKD. The V end lost 8 bases, the J end lost 2 bases, and 10 bases lay between the germline ends. The CDR3 spans 14 residues.

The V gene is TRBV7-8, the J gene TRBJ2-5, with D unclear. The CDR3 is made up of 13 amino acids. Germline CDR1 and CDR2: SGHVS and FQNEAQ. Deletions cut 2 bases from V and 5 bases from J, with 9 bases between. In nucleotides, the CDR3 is TGTGCCAGCAGCTTATGGATCGGGGAGACCCAGTACTTC. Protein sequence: CASSLWIGETQYF.

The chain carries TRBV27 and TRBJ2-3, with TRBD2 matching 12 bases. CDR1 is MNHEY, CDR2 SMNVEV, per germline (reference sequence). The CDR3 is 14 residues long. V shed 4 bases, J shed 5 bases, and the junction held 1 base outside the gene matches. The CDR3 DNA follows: TGTGCCAGCAGTTGGGGACTAGCGGGAGATACGCAGTATTTT. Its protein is CASSWGLAGDTQYF.

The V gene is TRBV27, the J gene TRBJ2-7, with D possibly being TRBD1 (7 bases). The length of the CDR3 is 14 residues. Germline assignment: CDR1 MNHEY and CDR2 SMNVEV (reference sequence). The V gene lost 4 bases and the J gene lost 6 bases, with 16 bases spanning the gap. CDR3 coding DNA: TGTGCCAGCAGTTGGCCAGGGGGGCGAAGCGAGCAGTACTTC. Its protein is CASSWPGGRSEQYF.

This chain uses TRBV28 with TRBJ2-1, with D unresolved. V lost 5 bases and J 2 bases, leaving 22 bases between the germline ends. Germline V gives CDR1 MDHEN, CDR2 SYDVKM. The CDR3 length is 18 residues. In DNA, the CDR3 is TGTGCCAGCAGTCCCCCTTCCAGGCCTTGGGTACCCTACAATGAGCAGTTCTTC. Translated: CASSPPSRPWVPYNEQFF. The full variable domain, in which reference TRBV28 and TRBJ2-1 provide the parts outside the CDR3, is DVKVTQSSRYLVKRTGEKVFLECVQDMDHENMFWYRQDPGLGLRLIYFSYDVKMKEKGDIPEGYSVSREKKERFSLILESASTNQTSMYLCASSPPSRPWVPYNEQFFGPGTRLTVL.

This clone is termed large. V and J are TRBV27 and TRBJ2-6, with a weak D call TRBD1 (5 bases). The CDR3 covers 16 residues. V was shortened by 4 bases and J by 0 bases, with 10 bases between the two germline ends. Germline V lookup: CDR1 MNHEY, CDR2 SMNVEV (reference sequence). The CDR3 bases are TGTGCCAGCAGTTCTCAGGGTTTCTCTGGGGCCAACGTCCTGACTTTC. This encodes CASSSQGFSGANVLTF.

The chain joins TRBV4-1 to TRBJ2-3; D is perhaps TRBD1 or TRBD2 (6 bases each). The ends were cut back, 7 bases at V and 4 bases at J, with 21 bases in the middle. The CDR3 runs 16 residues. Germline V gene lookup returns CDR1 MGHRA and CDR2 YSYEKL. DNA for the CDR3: TGCGCCAGCACCACAATACAGGGTCGGGAGCCAGATACGCAGTATTTT. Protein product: CASTTIQGREPDTQYF.

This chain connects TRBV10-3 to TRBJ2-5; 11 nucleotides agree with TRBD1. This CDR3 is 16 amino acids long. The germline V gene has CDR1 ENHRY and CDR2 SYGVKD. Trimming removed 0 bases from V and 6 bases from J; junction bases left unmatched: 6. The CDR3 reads CAISESQDRGPKTQYF. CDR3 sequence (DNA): TGTGCCATCAGTGAGTCCCAGGACAGGGGGCCGAAGACCCAGTACTTC.

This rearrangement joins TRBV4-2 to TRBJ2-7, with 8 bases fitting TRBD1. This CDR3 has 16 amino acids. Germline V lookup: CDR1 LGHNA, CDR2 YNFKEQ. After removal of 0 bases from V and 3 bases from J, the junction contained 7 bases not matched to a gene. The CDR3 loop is CASSQDLGQGLYEQYF. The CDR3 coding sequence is TGTGCCAGCAGCCAAGATCTAGGACAGGGACTCTACGAGCAGTACTTC.

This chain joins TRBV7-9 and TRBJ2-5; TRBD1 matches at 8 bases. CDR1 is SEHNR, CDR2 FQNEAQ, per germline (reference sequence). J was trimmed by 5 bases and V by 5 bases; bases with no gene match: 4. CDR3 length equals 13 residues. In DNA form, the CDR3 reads TGTGCCAGCAGCGGGGACAGGCTGGAGACCCAGTACTTC. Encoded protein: CASSGDRLETQYF. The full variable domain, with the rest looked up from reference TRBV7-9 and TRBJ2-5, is DTGVSQNPRHKITKRGQNVTFRCDPISEHNRLYWYRQTLGQGPEFLTYFQNEAQLEKSRLLSDRFSAERPKGSFSTLEIQRTEQGDSAMYLCASSGDRLETQYFGPGTRLLVL.

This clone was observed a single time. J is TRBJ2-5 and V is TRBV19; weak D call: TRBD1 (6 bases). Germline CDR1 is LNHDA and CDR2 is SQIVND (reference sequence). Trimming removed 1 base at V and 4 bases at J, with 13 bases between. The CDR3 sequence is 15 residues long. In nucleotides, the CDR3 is TGTGCCAGTAGTATAGGACAGGCGAGGGGAGAGACCCAGTACTTC. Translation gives CASSIGQARGETQYF.